The clone carrying this T cell receptor (beta chain) occurred many times. The antigen is unknown. J was trimmed by 1 base and V by 5 bases; bases with no gene match: 4. The germline CDR1 and CDR2 sequences are MDHEN and SYDVKM. This CDR3 region has 15 residues. These data belong to a study of response to subunit inactivated influenza vaccine. TCRdb reprocessed the RT-PCR reads with MiXCR, giving one entry per CDR3 protein. The data show 530,000 or so distinct CDR3 sequences, 14% seen once. Overall study findings and caveats: Only a handful of new T cells, the authors suggested, are recruited with each seasonal influenza vaccination.

The sequencing used PBMCs from blood, collected 11 to 12 days after vaccination. The sequence came from a man aged 50-60 years who received an inactivated influenza vaccine. This rearrangement joins TRBV28 to TRBJ2-2; TRBD2 agrees at 7 bases. The CDR3 loop is CASSLSSGNTGELFF. The CDR3 DNA sequence: TGTGCCAGCAGTCTATCTAGCGGGAACACCGGGGAGCTGTTTTTT. Combining the CDR3 with reference TRBV28 and TRBJ2-2 gives the whole variable domain DVKVTQSSRYLVKRTGEKVFLECVQDMDHENMFWYRQDPGLGLRLIYFSYDVKMKEKGDIPEGYSVSREKKERFSLILESASTNQTSMYLCASSLSSGNTGELFFGEGSRLTVL.